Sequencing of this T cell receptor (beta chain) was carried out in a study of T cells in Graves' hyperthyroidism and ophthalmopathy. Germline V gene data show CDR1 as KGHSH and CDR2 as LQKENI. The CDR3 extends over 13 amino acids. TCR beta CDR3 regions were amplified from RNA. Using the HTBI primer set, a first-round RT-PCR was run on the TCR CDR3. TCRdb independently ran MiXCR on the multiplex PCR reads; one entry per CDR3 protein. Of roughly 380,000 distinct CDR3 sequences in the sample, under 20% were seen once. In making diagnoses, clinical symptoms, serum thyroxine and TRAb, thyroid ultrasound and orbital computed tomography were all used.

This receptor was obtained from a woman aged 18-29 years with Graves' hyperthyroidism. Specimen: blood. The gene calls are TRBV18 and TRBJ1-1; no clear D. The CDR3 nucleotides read TGTGTCTCCCTCGGGGAACCGAACACTGAAGCTTTCTTT. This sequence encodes CVSLGEPNTEAFF. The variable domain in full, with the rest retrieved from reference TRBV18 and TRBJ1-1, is NAGVMQNPRHLVRRRGQEARLRCSPMKGHSHVYWYRQLPEEGLKFMVYLQKENIIDESGMPKERFSAEFPKEGPSILRIQQVVRGDSAAYFCVSLGEPNTEAFFGQGTRLTVV.